These 20 T cell receptor beta chains originate from one sample sequenced in a study of shared clonotypes between healthy human individuals. Produced via immunoSEQ multiplex PCR; TCRdb's table is partial and in-frame only. Among over a million clones listed, approximately 80% were seen once. The specimen was memory CD4+ T cells from PBMCs. Stated subset: CD45RA-negative fraction. The receptors were sampled from a man between 18 and 35 years old in good health. Some clones in this sample may be carry-over from other donors' samples.

With regard to this clone: This CDR3 is also generated by other DNA sequences in the sample. CDR3 protein: CASSLGTGGNEQFF. The DNA of the CDR3 is TGCGCCAGCAGCTTGGGGACAGGGGGCAATGAGCAGTTCTTC. The genes are TRBV5-1 and TRBJ2-1, with TRBD1 matching 10 bases. With 0 bases clipped from V and 6 bases from J, the junction kept 0 bases outside the gene matches. The CDR3 runs 14 residues. CDR1 SGHRS and CDR2 YFSETQ come from the germline V gene.

The V and J genes are TRBV11-2 and TRBJ2-2; 7 positions match TRBD2. The CDR3 is made up of 15 amino acids. The V gene's germline CDR1 is SGHAT and CDR2 FQNNGV. Trimming at V came to 0 bases and at J to 4 bases, leaving 2 bases not matched to a gene. The CDR3 coding sequence is TGTGCCAGCAGCTTAGAGGCTAGCGGCACCGGGGAGCTGTTTTTT. Translating it yields CASSLEASGTGELFF.

The rearrangement uses TRBV7-9 and TRBJ2-1, with 8 positions matching TRBD1. Germline assignment: CDR1 SEHNR and CDR2 FQNEAQ (reference sequence). V trimming: 2 bases; J trimming: 8 bases; junction bases outside the gene matches: 2. The CDR3 covers 13 residues. The DNA of the CDR3 is TGTGCCAGCAGCTTAATGGGACAGGATGAGCAGTTCTTC. Translation: CASSLMGQDEQFF.

As to this clone: At the DNA level, this CDR3 is encoded by other sequences in the same sample as well. V gene TRBV28 combines with J gene TRBJ2-2; a possible D gene is TRBD2 (5 bases). Germline loops: CDR1 MDHEN, CDR2 SYDVKM. Trimming left V 5 bases short and J 2 bases short, with 6 bases between. The CDR3 runs 13 residues. The CDR3 is CASSGRNTGELFF. The CDR3 bases are TGTGCCAGCAGTGGGAGAAACACCGGGGAGCTGTTTTTT. Full variable domain (outside the CDR3, taken from reference TRBV28 and TRBJ2-2): DVKVTQSSRYLVKRTGEKVFLECVQDMDHENMFWYRQDPGLGLRLIYFSYDVKMKEKGDIPEGYSVSREKKERFSLILESASTNQTSMYLCASSGRNTGELFFGEGSRLTVL.

This chain links TRBV5-1 with TRBJ2-7; the D is unclear. Trimming pared 4 bases from V and 5 bases from J, leaving 13 bases between. Per germline, CDR1 SGHRS and CDR2 YFSETQ. There are 13 residues in the CDR3. DNA of the CDR3: TGCGCCAGCAGCCCTGGTTATAGGGACGAGCAGTACTTC. Translated, it gives CASSPGYRDEQYF.

This sequence joins TRBV7-8 and TRBJ2-2, with 8 nucleotides matching TRBD2. CDR3 length: 16 residues. With V trimmed by 5 bases and J by 1 base, 6 bases remained unmatched. The germline gives CDR1 SGHVS, CDR2 FQNEAQ. The CDR3, as DNA: TGTGCCAGCAGCCCAGGGCTAGCGGGGAACACCGGGGAGCTGTTTTTT. Its protein product is CASSPGLAGNTGELFF. Filled out from reference TRBV7-8 and TRBJ2-2, the complete variable domain reads GAGVSQSPRYKVAKRGQDVALRCDPISGHVSLFWYQQALGQGPEFLTYFQNEAQLDKSGLPSDRFFAERPEGSVSTLKIQRTQQEDSAVYLCASSPGLAGNTGELFFGEGSRLTVL.

The chain recombines TRBV5-5 with TRBJ2-7; a weak D match, TRBD1 (5 bases). The V gene's germline CDR1 is SGHKS and CDR2 YYEKEE (reference sequence). The V gene lost 4 bases and the J gene lost 1 base, with 15 bases spanning the gap. The CDR3 contains 15 residues. CDR3 sequence (DNA): TGTGCCAGCAGCATCAGGGCCTTGGGGTCCTACGAGCAGTACTTC. Protein product: CASSIRALGSYEQYF.

V is TRBV28 and J is TRBJ2-6; TRBD1 matches at 7 bases. Germline CDR1 and CDR2: MDHEN and SYDVKM. CDR3 length: 19 residues. J lost 0 bases, V lost 5 bases, and 13 bases had no gene match. CDR3 loop: CASSPSSGTASSGANVLTF. The CDR3 coding sequence is TGTGCCAGCAGTCCCTCCTCCGGGACAGCTAGCTCTGGGGCCAACGTCCTGACTTTC.

This clone was observed a handful of times. The rearrangement links TRBV4-1 to TRBJ2-1; D perhaps matches TRBD2 (6 bases). CDR1 and CDR2 (germline): MGHRA, YSYEKL. The CDR3 contains 18 residues. The ends were cut back, 0 bases at V and 0 bases at J, with 15 bases in the middle. DNA of the CDR3: TGCGCCAGCAGCCAAGATCCCCCACCGGGAGTCTCCTACAATGAGCAGTTCTTC. Translation gives CASSQDPPPGVSYNEQFF.

Only one count was recorded for this clone. V gene TRBV2 combines with J gene TRBJ2-5; a weak D match, TRBD2 (6 bases). Germline values: CDR1 SNHLY, CDR2 FYNNEI. The CDR3 is 15 residues long. V lost 7 bases to trimming and J lost 4 bases, with 19 bases between them. CDR3 coding DNA: TGTGCCAGCAACCGAAATCAACTGGGGGGAGAGACCCAGTACTTC. Translation: CASNRNQLGGETQYF.

J is TRBJ1-3 and V is TRBV7-2; D not resolved. V dropped 6 bases and J dropped 3 bases, with 6 bases sitting between them. Germline values: CDR1 SGHTA, CDR2 FQGNSA. The CDR3 runs to 12 residues. The CDR3 DNA is TGTGCCAGCAGTAGATATGGAAACACCATATATTTT. Its protein is CASSRYGNTIYF.

The chain links TRBV9 to TRBJ2-5, with D perhaps given as TRBD1 or TRBD2 (6 bases each). V dropped 2 bases and J dropped 4 bases, with 12 bases sitting between them. The germline gives CDR1 SGDLS, CDR2 YYNGEE. The CDR3 is made up of 14 amino acids. The CDR3 sequence: CASSVEGGRETQYF. CDR3 sequence (DNA): TGTGCCAGCAGCGTTGAAGGGGGGCGAGAGACCCAGTACTTC. The whole variable domain, filled in from reference TRBV9 and TRBJ2-5, reads DSGVTQTPKHLITATGQRVTLRCSPRSGDLSVYWYQQSLDQGLQFLIQYYNGEERAKGNILERFSAQQFPDLHSELNLSSLELGDSALYFCASSVEGGRETQYFGPGTRLLVL.

V usage is TRBV6-1 and J usage is TRBJ1-5; D is unclear. With 3 bases removed from V and 6 bases from J, the gap between germline ends came to 12 bases. The length of the CDR3 is 14 residues. The V gene's germline CDR1 is MNHNS and CDR2 SASEGT. CDR3 coding DNA: TGTGCCAGCAGTGAGGGTTGGGGAGTTCAGCCCCAGCATTTT. Amino acids: CASSEGWGVQPQHF.

This clone was seen a handful of times. V usage is TRBV6-5 and J usage is TRBJ1-2; D uncertain. The CDR3 is 12 residues long. Germline CDR1 and CDR2: MNHEY and SVGAGI. The V and J ends lost 5 bases and 4 bases respectively, with 8 bases between them. CDR3 protein: CASSEGSYGYTF. The CDR3 coding sequence is TGTGCCAGCAGTGAAGGATCCTATGGCTACACCTTC.

This clone was seen once. V is TRBV7-2 and J is TRBJ2-7; 13 bases agree with TRBD2. This CDR3 has 15 amino acids. With V trimmed by 5 bases and J by 3 bases, 4 bases remained unmatched. Germline V lookup: CDR1 SGHTA, CDR2 FQGNSA. The CDR3 DNA follows: TGTGCCAGCAGCACGAGACTAGCGGGAGGCTACGAGCAGTACTTC. This gives the protein CASSTRLAGGYEQYF.

In its sample, this clone was seen once. V usage is TRBV30 and J usage is TRBJ2-3; TRBD2 agrees at 8 bases. CDR3 size: 13 residues. Germline values: CDR1 GTSNPN, CDR2 SVGIG (reference sequence). The V gene end was trimmed by 8 bases and the J gene end by 4 bases; junction bases not matched to a gene: 8. CDR3 residues: CAAERESADTQYF. The CDR3 region has the DNA TGTGCCGCGGAGCGGGAGTCCGCAGATACGCAGTATTTT.

The rearrangement uses TRBV10-3 and TRBJ2-3; 7 positions agree with TRBD1. Germline trimming cut 4 bases from V and 5 bases from J; bases unmatched to any gene: 6. Germline CDR1 ENHRY, CDR2 SYGVKD. The CDR3 loop spans 14 amino acids. The CDR3 reads CAISARQGKDTQYF. CDR3 nucleotides: TGTGCCATCAGTGCCCGACAGGGTAAAGATACGCAGTATTTT.

The chain is built from TRBV5-1 and TRBJ1-1; unclear D gene. With 6 bases removed from V and 4 bases from J, the gap between germline ends came to 13 bases. This CDR3 contains 13 residues. Germline V gene lookup returns CDR1 SGHRS and CDR2 YFSETQ. This chain's CDR3 is CASTRDSGTEAFF. The DNA of the CDR3 is TGCGCCAGCACCCGGGATTCGGGCACTGAAGCTTTCTTT.

The gene calls are TRBV9 and TRBJ2-3; D assignment may be TRBD1 or TRBD2 (7 bases each). CDR3 length: 16 amino acids. Trimming cost V 3 bases and J 2 bases, with 16 bases left between them. Per germline, CDR1 SGDLS and CDR2 YYNGEE. Here the CDR3 reads CASSGKQGGNTDTQYF. In nucleotides, the CDR3 is TGTGCCAGCAGCGGCAAGCAGGGGGGGAACACAGATACGCAGTATTTT.

This rearrangement joins TRBV7-3 to TRBJ2-3; 14 bases line up with TRBD2. The CDR3 is made up of 18 amino acids. Germline CDR1 is SGHTA and CDR2 is FQGTGA. Trimming took 5 bases from V and 0 from J; bases not matched to a gene: 7. For the CDR3, the DNA is TGTGCCAGCAGCACCGGGACTAGCGGGAGTCTAAGCACAGATACGCAGTATTTT. Protein: CASSTGTSGSLSTDTQYF. The full variable domain, its missing parts supplied by reference TRBV7-3 and TRBJ2-3, is GAGVSQTPSNKVTEKGKYVELRCDPISGHTALYWYRQSLGQGPEFLIYFQGTGAADDSGLPNDRFFAVRPEGSVSTLKIQRTERGDSAVYLCASSTGTSGSLSTDTQYFGPGTRLTVL.